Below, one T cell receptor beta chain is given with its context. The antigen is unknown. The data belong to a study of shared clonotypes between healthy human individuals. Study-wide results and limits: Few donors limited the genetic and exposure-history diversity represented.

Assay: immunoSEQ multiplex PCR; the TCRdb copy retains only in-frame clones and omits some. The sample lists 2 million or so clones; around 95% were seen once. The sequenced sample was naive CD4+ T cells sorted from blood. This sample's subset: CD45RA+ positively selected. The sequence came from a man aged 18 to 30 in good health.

DNA of the CDR3: TGTGCCAGCAGCCATGGCACAGGCAGGTCCTACGAGCAGTACTTC. The encoded protein is CASSHGTGRSYEQYF. This chain connects TRBV7-2 to TRBJ2-7; a possible D gene is TRBD1 (5 bases). CDR1 is SGHTA, CDR2 FQGNSA, per germline. Trimming took off 5 bases at V and 1 base at J, with 15 bases between the two ends. This CDR3 spans 15 amino acids.